This TCR beta chain was recovered during a study of CD8+ T cells in alopecia areata. Markers including CD4, CD8alpha, NKG2D and NKG2ACE guided sorting of pooled cutaneous lymph node cells. Comment on this clone: Gene names denote mouse genes. Coverage ceases 4 residues before the CDR3 finishes, and the germline J gene fills in the end.

Between the trimmed V and J ends, which lost 6 bases and 4 bases, there was a span of 6 bases. This CDR3 comprises 12 residues. Germline values: CDR1 NSQYPW, CDR2 LRSPGD (reference sequence). Reverse transcribed after extraction, RNA yielded cDNA as the sequencing template. Measured with immunoSEQ multiplex PCR; TCRdb has only the in-frame clones, and not every one. The sample presents roughly 260,000 clones, none singletons. The chain carries TRBV1 and TRBJ2-2, with D maybe TRBD1 (5 bases). The source material was CD4+ T cells sorted from a lymph node. The clonotype was recovered from a C3H/HeJ mouse with alopecia areata. For this strain, the MHC haplotype corresponds to H2-k. The CDR3 spells CTCRQGTGQLYF. The sequenced CDR3 bases are TGCACCTGCAGGCAGGGCACCGGG.